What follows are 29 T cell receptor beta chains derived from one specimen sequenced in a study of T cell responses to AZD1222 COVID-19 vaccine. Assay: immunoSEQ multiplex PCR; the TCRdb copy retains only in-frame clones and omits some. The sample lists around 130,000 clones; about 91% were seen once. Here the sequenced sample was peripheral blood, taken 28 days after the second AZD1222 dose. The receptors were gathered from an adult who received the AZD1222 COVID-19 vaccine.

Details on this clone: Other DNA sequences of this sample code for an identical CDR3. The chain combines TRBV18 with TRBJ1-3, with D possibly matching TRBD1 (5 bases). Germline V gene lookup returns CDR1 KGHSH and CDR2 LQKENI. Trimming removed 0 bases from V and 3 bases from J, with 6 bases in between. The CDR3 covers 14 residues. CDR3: CASSPPGVGNTIYF. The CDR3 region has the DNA TGTGCCAGCTCACCACCGGGGGTTGGAAACACCATATATTTT.

DNA for the CDR3: TGTGCCAGCCGCAGAAACAGCAATCAGCCCCAGCATTTT. Its protein is CASRRNSNQPQHF. The J gene is TRBJ1-5, the V gene TRBV2; D is ambiguous. This CDR3 contains 13 residues. The V gene's germline CDR1 is SNHLY and CDR2 FYNNEI. V was clipped by 8 bases and J by 1 base, with 9 bases between them.

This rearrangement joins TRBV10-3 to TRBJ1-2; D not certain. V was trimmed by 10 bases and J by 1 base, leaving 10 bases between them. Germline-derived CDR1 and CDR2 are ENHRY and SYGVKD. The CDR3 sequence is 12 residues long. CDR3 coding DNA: TGTGCCACCCGAACAGATAACTATGGCTACACCTTC. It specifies CATRTDNYGYTF.

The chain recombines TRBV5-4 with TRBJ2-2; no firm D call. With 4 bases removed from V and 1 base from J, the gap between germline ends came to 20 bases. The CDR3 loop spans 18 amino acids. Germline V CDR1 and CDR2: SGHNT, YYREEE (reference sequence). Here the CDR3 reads CASSPLPAGSLNTGELFF. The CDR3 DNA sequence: TGTGCCAGCAGCCCCCTCCCGGCCGGGTCCCTGAACACCGGGGAGCTGTTTTTT.

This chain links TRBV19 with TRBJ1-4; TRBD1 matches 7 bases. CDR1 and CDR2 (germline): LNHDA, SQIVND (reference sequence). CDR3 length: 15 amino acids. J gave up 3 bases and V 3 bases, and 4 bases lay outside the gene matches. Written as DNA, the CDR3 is TGTGCCAGTAGTATGGGACAGAGGGCTAATGAAAAACTGTTTTTT. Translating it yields CASSMGQRANEKLFF.

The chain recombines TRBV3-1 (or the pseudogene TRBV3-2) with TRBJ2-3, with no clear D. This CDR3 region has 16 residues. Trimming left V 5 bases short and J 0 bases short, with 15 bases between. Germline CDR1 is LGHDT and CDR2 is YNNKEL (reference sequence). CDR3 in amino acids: CASSSSFAASTDTQYF. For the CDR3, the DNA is TGTGCCAGCAGCTCCTCGTTCGCGGCTAGCACAGATACGCAGTATTTT.

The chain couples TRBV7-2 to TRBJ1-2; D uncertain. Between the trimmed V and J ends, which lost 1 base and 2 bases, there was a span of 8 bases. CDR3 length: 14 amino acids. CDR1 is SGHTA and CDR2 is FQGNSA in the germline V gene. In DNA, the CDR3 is TGTGCCAGCAGCTTAGGCCCACAGAACTATGGCTACACCTTC. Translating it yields CASSLGPQNYGYTF.

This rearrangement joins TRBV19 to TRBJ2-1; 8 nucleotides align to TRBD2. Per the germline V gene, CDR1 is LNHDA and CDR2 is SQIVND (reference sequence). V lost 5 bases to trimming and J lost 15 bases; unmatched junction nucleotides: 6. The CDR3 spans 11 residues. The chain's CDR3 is CASSSGGTGFF. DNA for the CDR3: TGTGCCAGTAGTTCGGGGGGGACGGGGTTCTTC.

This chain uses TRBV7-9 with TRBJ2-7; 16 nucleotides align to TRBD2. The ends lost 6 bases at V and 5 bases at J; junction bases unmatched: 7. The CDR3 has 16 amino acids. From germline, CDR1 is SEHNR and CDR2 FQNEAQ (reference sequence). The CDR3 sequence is CASRSGTSGGAHEQYF. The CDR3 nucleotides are TGTGCCAGCAGATCCGGGACTAGCGGGGGGGCCCACGAGCAGTACTTC.

CDR3 bases: TGTGCCAGCAGTTTCCGAGGAAGTGAGCAGTTCTTC. It codes for CASSFRGSEQFF. The J gene is TRBJ2-1, the V gene TRBV12-3 or TRBV12-4; D is undetermined. The V end lost 3 bases, the J end lost 9 bases, and 9 bases lay between the germline ends. CDR3 length: 12 residues.

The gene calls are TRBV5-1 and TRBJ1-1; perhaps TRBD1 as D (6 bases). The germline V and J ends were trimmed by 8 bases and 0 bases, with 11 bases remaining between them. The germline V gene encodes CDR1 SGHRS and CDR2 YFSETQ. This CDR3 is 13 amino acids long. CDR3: CASKTGLNTEAFF. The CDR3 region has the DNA TGCGCCAGTAAGACAGGTCTGAACACTGAAGCTTTCTTT.

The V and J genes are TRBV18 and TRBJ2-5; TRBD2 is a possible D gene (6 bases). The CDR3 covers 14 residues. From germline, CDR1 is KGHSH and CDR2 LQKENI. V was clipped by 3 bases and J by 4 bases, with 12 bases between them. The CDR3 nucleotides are TGTGCCAGCTCACCTGCGGCGGGGCTAGAGACCCAGTACTTC. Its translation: CASSPAAGLETQYF.

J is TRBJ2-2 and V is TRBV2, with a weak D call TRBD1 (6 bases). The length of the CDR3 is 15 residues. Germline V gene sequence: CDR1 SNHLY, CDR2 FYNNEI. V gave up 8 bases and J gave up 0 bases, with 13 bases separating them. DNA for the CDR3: TGTGCCAGCTCCACAGGGTGGACGAACACCGGGGAGCTGTTTTTT. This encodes CASSTGWTNTGELFF.

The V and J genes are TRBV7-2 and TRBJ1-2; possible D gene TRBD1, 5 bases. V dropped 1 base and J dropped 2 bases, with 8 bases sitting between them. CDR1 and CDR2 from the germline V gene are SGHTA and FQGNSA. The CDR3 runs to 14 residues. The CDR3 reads CASSLGEGNYGYTF. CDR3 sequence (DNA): TGTGCCAGCAGCTTAGGGGAGGGGAACTATGGCTACACCTTC.

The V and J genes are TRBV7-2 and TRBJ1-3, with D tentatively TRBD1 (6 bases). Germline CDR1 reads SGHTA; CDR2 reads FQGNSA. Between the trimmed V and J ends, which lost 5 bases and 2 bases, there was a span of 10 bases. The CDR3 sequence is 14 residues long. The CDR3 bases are TGTGCCAGCAGCCAAGGGGGAACTGGAAACACCATATATTTT. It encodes CASSQGGTGNTIYF. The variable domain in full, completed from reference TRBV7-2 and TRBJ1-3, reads GAGVSQSPSNKVTEKGKDVELRCDPISGHTALYWYRQSLGQGLEFLIYFQGNSAPDKSGLPSDRFSAERTGGSVSTLTIQRTQQEDSAVYLCASSQGGTGNTIYFGEGSWLTVV.

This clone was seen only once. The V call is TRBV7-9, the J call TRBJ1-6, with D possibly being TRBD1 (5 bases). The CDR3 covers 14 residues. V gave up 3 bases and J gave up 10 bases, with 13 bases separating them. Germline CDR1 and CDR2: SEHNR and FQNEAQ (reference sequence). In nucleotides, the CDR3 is TGTGCCAGCAGCTTCGGGGCAGATGGATCACCCCTCCACTTT. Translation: CASSFGADGSPLHF.

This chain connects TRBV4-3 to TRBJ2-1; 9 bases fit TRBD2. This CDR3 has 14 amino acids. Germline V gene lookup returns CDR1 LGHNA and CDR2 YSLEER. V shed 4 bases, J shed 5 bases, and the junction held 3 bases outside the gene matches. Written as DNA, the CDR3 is TGCGCCAGCAGCCTTAGCGGGAGTAACAATGAGCAGTTCTTC. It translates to CASSLSGSNNEQFF.

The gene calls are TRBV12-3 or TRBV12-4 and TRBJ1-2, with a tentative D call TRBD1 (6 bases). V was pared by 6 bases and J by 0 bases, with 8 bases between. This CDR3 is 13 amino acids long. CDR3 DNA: TGTGCCAGCAGCGGACAGTCTAACTATGGCTACACCTTC. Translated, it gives CASSGQSNYGYTF.

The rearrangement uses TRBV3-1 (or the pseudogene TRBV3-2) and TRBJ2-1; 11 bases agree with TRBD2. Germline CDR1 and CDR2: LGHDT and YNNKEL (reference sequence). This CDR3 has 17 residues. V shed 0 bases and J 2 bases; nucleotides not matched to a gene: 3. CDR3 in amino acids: CASSQDGLAGTYNEQFF. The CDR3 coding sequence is TGTGCCAGCAGCCAAGATGGACTAGCGGGTACCTACAATGAGCAGTTCTTC.

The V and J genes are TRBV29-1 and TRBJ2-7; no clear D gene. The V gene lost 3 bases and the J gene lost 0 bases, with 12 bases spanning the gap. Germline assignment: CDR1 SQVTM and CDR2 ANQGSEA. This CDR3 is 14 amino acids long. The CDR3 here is CSVETRTDSYEQYF. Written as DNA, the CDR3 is TGCAGCGTTGAGACCCGGACGGACTCCTACGAGCAGTACTTC.

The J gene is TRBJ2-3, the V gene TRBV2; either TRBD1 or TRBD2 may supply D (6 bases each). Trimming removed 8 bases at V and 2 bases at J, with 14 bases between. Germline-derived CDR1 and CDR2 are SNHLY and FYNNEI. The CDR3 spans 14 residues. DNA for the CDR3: TGTGCCAGCGGGGGGTACAGGGTCACAGATACGCAGTATTTT. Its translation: CASGGYRVTDTQYF.

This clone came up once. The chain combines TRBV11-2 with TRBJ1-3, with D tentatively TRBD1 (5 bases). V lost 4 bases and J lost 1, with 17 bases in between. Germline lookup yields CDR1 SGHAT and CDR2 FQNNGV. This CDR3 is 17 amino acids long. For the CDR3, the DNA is TGTGCCAGCAGCTACAGGATGTTCGGGGAATCTGGAAACACCATATATTTT. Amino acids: CASSYRMFGESGNTIYF. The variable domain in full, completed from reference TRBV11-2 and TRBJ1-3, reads EAGVAQSPRYKIIEKRQSVAFWCNPISGHATLYWYQQILGQGPKLLIQFQNNGVVDDSQLPKDRFSAERLKGVDSTLKIQPAKLEDSAVYLCASSYRMFGESGNTIYFGEGSWLTVV.

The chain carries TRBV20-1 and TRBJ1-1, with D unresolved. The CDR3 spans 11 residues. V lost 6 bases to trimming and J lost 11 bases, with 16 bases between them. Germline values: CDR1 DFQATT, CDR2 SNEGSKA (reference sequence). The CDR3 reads CSASPDLGAFF. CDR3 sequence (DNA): TGCAGTGCAAGCCCCGACCTGGGGGCTTTCTTT.

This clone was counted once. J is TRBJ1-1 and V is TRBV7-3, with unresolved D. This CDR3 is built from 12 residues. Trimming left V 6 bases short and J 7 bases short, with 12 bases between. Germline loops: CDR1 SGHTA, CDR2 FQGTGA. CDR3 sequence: CASRAKSGEAFF. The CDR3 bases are TGTGCCAGCAGGGCCAAGAGCGGTGAAGCTTTCTTT.

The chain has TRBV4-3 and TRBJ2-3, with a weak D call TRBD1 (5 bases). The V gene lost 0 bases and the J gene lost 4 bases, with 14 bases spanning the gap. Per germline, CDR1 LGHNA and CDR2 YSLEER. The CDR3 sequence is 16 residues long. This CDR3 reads CASSQDWGRAPDTQYF. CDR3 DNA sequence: TGCGCCAGCAGCCAAGATTGGGGCCGAGCCCCAGATACGCAGTATTTT.

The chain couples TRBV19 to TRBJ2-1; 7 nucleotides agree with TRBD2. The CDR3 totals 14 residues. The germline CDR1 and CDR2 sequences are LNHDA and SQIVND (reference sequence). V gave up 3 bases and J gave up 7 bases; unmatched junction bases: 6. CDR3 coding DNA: TGTGCCAGTAGTATGGCGGGAGTGGGGAATGAGCAGTTCTTC. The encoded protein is CASSMAGVGNEQFF.

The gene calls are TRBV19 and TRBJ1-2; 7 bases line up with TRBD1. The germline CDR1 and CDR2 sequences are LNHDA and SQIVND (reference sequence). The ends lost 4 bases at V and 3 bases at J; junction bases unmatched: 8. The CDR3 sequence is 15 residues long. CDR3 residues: CASSTRTGWDYGYTF. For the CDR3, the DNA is TGTGCCAGTAGTACCCGGACAGGTTGGGACTATGGCTACACCTTC.

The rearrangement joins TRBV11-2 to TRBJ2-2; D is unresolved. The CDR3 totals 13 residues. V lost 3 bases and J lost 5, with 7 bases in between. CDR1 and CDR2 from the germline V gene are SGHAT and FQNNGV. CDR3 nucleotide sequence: TGTGCCAGCAGCTTCTTAGGAACCGGGGAGCTGTTTTTT. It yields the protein CASSFLGTGELFF.

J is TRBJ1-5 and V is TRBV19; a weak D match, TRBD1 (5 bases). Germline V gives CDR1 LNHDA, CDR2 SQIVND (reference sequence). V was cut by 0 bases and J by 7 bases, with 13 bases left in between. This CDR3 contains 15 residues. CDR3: CASSIDGREGQPQHF. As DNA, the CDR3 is TGTGCCAGTAGTATAGATGGCAGGGAGGGACAGCCCCAGCATTTT.